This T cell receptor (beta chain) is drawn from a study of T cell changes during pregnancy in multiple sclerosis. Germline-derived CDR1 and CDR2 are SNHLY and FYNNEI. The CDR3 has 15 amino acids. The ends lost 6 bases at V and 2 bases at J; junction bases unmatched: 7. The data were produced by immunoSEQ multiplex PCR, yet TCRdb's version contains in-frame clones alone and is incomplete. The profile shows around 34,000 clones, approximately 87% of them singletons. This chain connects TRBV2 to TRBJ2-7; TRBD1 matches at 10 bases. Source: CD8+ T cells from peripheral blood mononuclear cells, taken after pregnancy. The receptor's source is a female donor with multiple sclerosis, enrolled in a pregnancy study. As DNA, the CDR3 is TGTGCCAGCAGGGGTTGGACAGGGGGAACCTACGAGCAGTACTTC. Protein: CASRGWTGGTYEQYF.